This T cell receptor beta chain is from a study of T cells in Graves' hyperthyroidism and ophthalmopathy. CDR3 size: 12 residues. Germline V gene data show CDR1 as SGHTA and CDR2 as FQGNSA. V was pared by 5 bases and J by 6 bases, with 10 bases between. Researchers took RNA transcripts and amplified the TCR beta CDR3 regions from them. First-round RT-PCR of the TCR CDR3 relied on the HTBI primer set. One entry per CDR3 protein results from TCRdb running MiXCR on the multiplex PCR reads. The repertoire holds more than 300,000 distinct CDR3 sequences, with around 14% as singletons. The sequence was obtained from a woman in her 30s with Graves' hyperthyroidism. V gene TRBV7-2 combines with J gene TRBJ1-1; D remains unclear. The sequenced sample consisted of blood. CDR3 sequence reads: CASSRGFAEAFF. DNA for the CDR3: TGTGCCAGCAGCCGGGGATTCGCTGAAGCTTTCTTT.